This is a list of T cell receptor beta chains from one sample in a study of blood T cell repertoires in COVID-19. Assay: immunoSEQ multiplex PCR; the TCRdb copy retains only in-frame clones and omits some. The sample contains fewer than 500,000 clones, approximately 87% of which appear only once. The sequenced sample was PBMCs or T cells enriched from blood (not recorded which). These receptors all come from a man aged 25-45 years who had recovered from COVID-19. Both conserved end residues are part of each CDR3. D genes are given only for firm matches. Only part of the rows carry a size: once, few, many, or a class if the clone is expanded.

V gene	J gene	D gene	clone size	CDR3 DNA	CDR3 protein
TRBV6-2/TRBV6-3	TRBJ2-3	.	.	TGTGCCAGCAGTTACTCTTTCGAGGGTCCCGATACGCAGTATTTT	CASSYSFEGPDTQYF
TRBV18	TRBJ1-1	TRBD1	once	TGTGCCAGCTCACCCACGACAGGGGAACAGGGTGAAGCTTTCTTT	CASSPTTGEQGEAFF
TRBV19	TRBJ1-5	TRBD1	.	TGTGCCAGTAGTACCCCGGGACAGCGGGAGCAGCCCCAGCATTTT	CASSTPGQREQPQHF
TRBV11-3	TRBJ1-6	.	.	TGTGCCAGCAGCGCCTCAGGAAATTCACCCCTCCACTTT	CASSASGNSPLHF
TRBV4-3	TRBJ2-1	TRBD1	many	TGCGCCAGCAGCCAAGGACACAGGGGGTTCTACAATGAGCAGTTCTTC	CASSQGHRGFYNEQFF
TRBV9	TRBJ1-1	TRBD1	.	TGTGCCAGCAGACAGGGGGGGAGTTCCACTGAAGCTTTCTTT	CASRQGGSSTEAFF
TRBV11-3	TRBJ2-1	TRBD1	.	TGTGCCAGCAGCTTAGAAGGGGGCCCCAATGAGCAGTTCTTC	CASSLEGGPNEQFF
TRBV12-3/TRBV12-4	TRBJ1-5	.	.	TGTGCCAGCAGTCAGGGGCGGGATCAGCCCCAGCATTTT	CASSQGRDQPQHF
TRBV19	TRBJ1-5	TRBD1	.	TGTGCCAGTAGTAACCAGGGGGGCAATCAGCCCCAGCATTTT	CASSNQGGNQPQHF
TRBV2	TRBJ2-3	.	.	TGTGCCAGCAGTGGTCAGGGGCCAGATACGCAGTATTTT	CASSGQGPDTQYF
TRBV10-1	TRBJ2-1	TRBD2	.	TGCGCCAGCAGGCCACTAGCGGGGGGGTTATTCTATGAGCAGTTCTTC	CASRPLAGGLFYEQFF
TRBV7-2	TRBJ2-7	TRBD1	.	TGTGCCAGCAGCTTAGGGACAGGGGACGAGCAGTACTTC	CASSLGTGDEQYF
TRBV4-1	TRBJ2-6	TRBD1	.	TGCGCCAGCAGCCAAGCTCGACAGGGAAATTCTGGGGCCAACGTCCTGACTTTC	CASSQARQGNSGANVLTF
TRBV27	TRBJ1-4	TRBD1	few	TGTGCCAGCAGTTTATATCCCCAGGGGGGAAAACTGTTTTTT	CASSLYPQGGKLFF
TRBV2	TRBJ2-5	.	.	TGTGCCAGCGGTGGTCCGGGAGGGGGCTTGGGGACCCAGTACTTC	CASGGPGGGLGTQYF
TRBV3-1/TRBV3-2	TRBJ2-6	.	.	TGTGCCAGCAGCCAAGGGCGGGGAATTGGGGCCAACGTCCTGACTTTC	CASSQGRGIGANVLTF
TRBV10-2	TRBJ1-2	TRBD1	.	TGCGCCAGCACCGCCGTGGGGGCGACAGGGTCAGCTAACTATGGCTACGCCTTC	CASTAVGATGSANYGYAF
TRBV10-3	TRBJ2-1	.	.	TGTGCCATCAGGACAACCCAGGGGCTTTTCTACAATGAGCAGTTCTTC	CAIRTTQGLFYNEQFF
TRBV12-3/TRBV12-4	TRBJ2-4	.	.	TGTGCCAGCAGTACTAGTCGTCTTCAGTACTTC	CASSTSRLQYF
TRBV27	TRBJ1-2	.	.	TGTGCCAGCAGTTTTGGCCAGGGGAGCTACACCTTC	CASSFGQGSYTF
TRBV20-1	TRBJ1-6	.	.	TGCAGTGCTAGTCGTCGGGCAGGCAGGGGAAATTCACCCCTCCACTTT	CSASRRAGRGNSPLHF
TRBV6-5	TRBJ1-5	TRBD1	.	TGTGCCAGCAGAGGGACAGGGAATCAGCCCCAGCATTTT	CASRGTGNQPQHF
TRBV2	TRBJ1-4	TRBD1	.	TGTGCCAGCAGTAAAGACAGGGCTAATGAAAAACTGTTTTTT	CASSKDRANEKLFF